One and the same sample provided the 20 T cell receptor beta chains below, sequenced in a study of blood T cell repertoires in COVID-19. TCRdb's copy holds only in-frame clones and misses some; the assay was immunoSEQ multiplex PCR. In the table there are about 57,000 clones, around 80% of which are singletons. Sequencing was carried out using peripheral blood. The source of these receptors is a woman aged 80 or over with acute or convalescent COVID-19.

The rearrangement uses TRBV19 and TRBJ1-6, with D possibly being TRBD1 (6 bases). The CDR3 spans 15 residues. V was pared by 5 bases and J by 5 bases, with 13 bases between. In germline, CDR1 is LNHDA, CDR2 SQIVND (reference sequence). CDR3 amino acids: CASSASGADNSPLHF. The CDR3 DNA is TGTGCCAGTAGTGCCTCAGGGGCCGATAATTCACCCCTCCACTTT.

In this sample, this clone turned up once. CDR3 in DNA: TGTGCCAGCAGCTTAGGACAGAACACTGAAGCTTTCTTT. It specifies CASSLGQNTEAFF. This rearrangement joins TRBV7-7 to TRBJ1-1, with no clear D. Trimming stripped 1 base from V and 1 base from J, with 4 bases between. Germline CDR1 and CDR2: SSHAT and FNYEAQ (reference sequence). The CDR3 consists of 13 residues. The full variable domain, completed using reference TRBV7-7 and TRBJ1-1, is GAGVSQSPRYKVTKRGQDVTLRCDPISSHATLYWYQQALGQGPEFLTYFNYEAQPDKSGLPSDRFSAERPEGSISTLTIQRTEQRDSAMYRCASSLGQNTEAFFGQGTRLTVV.

V usage is TRBV6-4 and J usage is TRBJ1-2; 8 bases are shared with TRBD1. Germline lookup yields CDR1 MRHNA and CDR2 SNTAGT. The ends lost 0 bases at V and 3 bases at J; junction bases unmatched: 9. The CDR3 is 17 residues long. The CDR3 region has the DNA TGTGCCAGCAGTGACTCGGGAGGCACAGGGGGGGACTATGGCTACACCTTC. The encoded protein is CASSDSGGTGGDYGYTF.

This clone was counted a single time. J is TRBJ2-5 and V is TRBV9; a weak D match, TRBD1 (6 bases). V was trimmed by 4 bases and J by 2 bases, leaving 9 bases between them. Germline lookup yields CDR1 SGDLS and CDR2 YYNGEE. The CDR3 spans 13 residues. The DNA for the CDR3 is TGTGCCAGCAGCATTCAGGGGCAAGAGACCCAGTACTTC. It yields the protein CASSIQGQETQYF.

J is TRBJ1-1 and V is TRBV6-5; 7 nucleotides agree with TRBD1. The V gene's germline CDR1 is MNHEY and CDR2 SVGAGI. V lost 4 bases to trimming and J lost 7 bases; unmatched junction nucleotides: 3. This CDR3 contains 12 residues. The CDR3 region is CASSSGQDEAFF. The CDR3, as DNA: TGTGCCAGCAGTTCAGGACAGGATGAAGCTTTCTTT.

The chain recombines TRBV19 with TRBJ1-2; maybe TRBD1 (5 bases). The CDR3 sequence is 13 residues long. Germline lookup yields CDR1 LNHDA and CDR2 SQIVND (reference sequence). The V and J ends lost 10 bases and 4 bases respectively, with 16 bases between them. The CDR3 protein is CATSSRVFYGYTF. The CDR3, as DNA: TGTGCCACCTCTTCCAGGGTGTTCTATGGCTACACCTTC.

V gene TRBV27 combines with J gene TRBJ2-2; 7 positions agree with TRBD1. The CDR3 extends over 18 amino acids. Germline CDR1 and CDR2: MNHEY and SMNVEV (reference sequence). J lost 3 bases, V lost 3 bases, and 13 bases had no gene match. This CDR3 is CASSFGKGQLGDTGELFF. The CDR3 DNA sequence: TGTGCCAGCAGTTTCGGAAAGGGACAGCTGGGAGACACCGGGGAGCTGTTTTTT.

This clone was seen only a few times. The chain is built from TRBV28 and TRBJ2-3; 7 nucleotides match TRBD1. V trimming: 6 bases; J trimming: 4 bases; junction bases outside the gene matches: 10. Germline V lookup: CDR1 MDHEN, CDR2 SYDVKM. The CDR3 spans 15 residues. CDR3 coding DNA: TGTGCCAGCAGCTTACAGGGGATTAATGCAGATACGCAGTATTTT. Residues: CASSLQGINADTQYF.

The V and J genes are TRBV14 and TRBJ2-3, with 7 bases fitting TRBD2. This CDR3 region has 16 residues. CDR1 and CDR2 from the germline V gene are SGHDN and FVKESK. The V segment lost 5 bases and the J segment 3 bases; nucleotides outside the gene matches: 11. This chain's CDR3 is CASSLKVGGWTDTQYF. The CDR3 nucleotides are TGTGCCAGCAGCTTGAAAGTCGGGGGGTGGACAGATACGCAGTATTTT.

This chain uses TRBV7-9 with TRBJ1-1; perhaps TRBD1 as D (5 bases). This CDR3 region has 11 residues. Germline CDR1 reads SEHNR; CDR2 reads FQNEAQ (reference sequence). Trimming shortened V by 8 bases and J by 5 bases, and 9 bases separated the two germline ends. The CDR3 coding sequence is TGTGCCAGCCGGGGGGGTACTGAAGCTTTCTTT. Translating it yields CASRGGTEAFF.

This rearrangement joins TRBV5-1 to TRBJ2-6; TRBD2 agrees at 7 bases. This CDR3 is 15 amino acids long. J was trimmed by 2 bases and V by 2 bases; bases with no gene match: 1. The germline gives CDR1 SGHRS, CDR2 YFSETQ. CDR3 region: CASSFGGTGANVLTF. The CDR3 DNA reads as TGCGCCAGCAGCTTCGGGGGGACTGGGGCCAACGTCCTGACTTTC.

V and J are TRBV5-6 and TRBJ2-2, with TRBD1 identical over 8 bases. The length of the CDR3 is 15 residues. Germline V gives CDR1 SGHDT, CDR2 YYEEEE. V lost 5 bases to trimming and J lost 6 bases; unmatched junction nucleotides: 9. As DNA, the CDR3 is TGTGCCAGCAGGGGCACGGACAGGGTGCCCGGGGAGCTGTTTTTT. The encoded protein is CASRGTDRVPGELFF.

The genes are TRBV30 and TRBJ1-5; 10 bases agree with TRBD1. The CDR3 runs 15 residues. Germline CDR1 GTSNPN, CDR2 SVGIG (reference sequence). The V gene end was trimmed by 7 bases and the J gene end by 4 bases; junction bases not matched to a gene: 10. DNA for the CDR3: TGTGCCTTCACGACAGGGGGCCTGGGAAATCAGCCCCAGCATTTT. Amino acids: CAFTTGGLGNQPQHF.

This clone was picked up a small number of times. The chain recombines TRBV5-1 with TRBJ1-5, with D possibly matching TRBD1 (5 bases). CDR3 length: 14 amino acids. With 1 base removed from V and 13 bases from J, the gap between germline ends came to 18 bases. Germline V gene data show CDR1 as SGHRS and CDR2 as YFSETQ. The DNA for the CDR3 is TGCGCCAGCAGCTTGAATCAGGGAGGAGGGCTACAGCATTTT. Protein sequence: CASSLNQGGGLQHF. Variable domain in full (rest from reference TRBV5-1 and TRBJ1-5): KAGVTQTPRYLIKTRGQQVTLSCSPISGHRSVSWYQQTPGQGLQFLFEYFSETQRNKGNFPGRFSGRQFSNSRSEMNVSTLELGDSALYLCASSLNQGGGLQHFGDGTRLSIL.

J is TRBJ1-4 and V is TRBV7-9; D not certain. CDR1 is SEHNR, CDR2 FQNEAQ, per germline (reference sequence). This CDR3 is 15 amino acids long. Trimming cost V 4 bases and J 8 bases, with 17 bases left between them. The CDR3 region has the DNA TGTGCCAGCAGCTCCTTGGGAGGGTTTAAAGAAAAACTGTTTTTT. It translates to CASSSLGGFKEKLFF.

The chain employs TRBV5-1 and TRBJ2-7, with TRBD1 identical over 8 bases. The length of the CDR3 is 18 residues. The V gene end was trimmed by 0 bases and the J gene end by 2 bases; junction bases not matched to a gene: 13. Germline V gene lookup returns CDR1 SGHRS and CDR2 YFSETQ. The CDR3: CASSLGPSDRGSTYEQYF. CDR3 coding DNA: TGCGCCAGCAGCTTGGGGCCCTCCGACAGGGGTTCAACCTACGAGCAGTACTTC.

The chain uses TRBV10-2 and TRBJ1-4; 7 nucleotides match TRBD1. Trimming removed 0 bases from V and 8 bases from J; junction bases left unmatched: 6. Germline CDR1 is WSHSY and CDR2 is SAAADI. The CDR3 sequence is 15 residues long. The CDR3 here is CASSESGTVYEKLFF. In DNA form, the CDR3 reads TGCGCCAGCAGTGAGTCGGGGACAGTATACGAAAAACTGTTTTTT.

The chain uses TRBV3-1 (or the pseudogene TRBV3-2) and TRBJ1-5; TRBD1 is a possible D gene (5 bases). V was shortened by 7 bases and J by 2 bases, with 18 bases between the two germline ends. The V gene's germline CDR1 is LGHDT and CDR2 YNNKEL (reference sequence). This CDR3 has 16 amino acids. The CDR3 protein is CASIRQGYGGNQPQHF. CDR3 DNA sequence: TGTGCCAGCATCCGTCAGGGTTATGGGGGCAATCAGCCCCAGCATTTT.

This chain links TRBV7-8 with TRBJ2-1; a possible D gene is TRBD2 (7 bases). Germline CDR1 SGHVS, CDR2 FQNEAQ. V was pared by 5 bases and J by 10 bases, with 15 bases between. There are 13 residues in the CDR3. The chain's CDR3 is CASSIRGGSEQFF. The CDR3 coding sequence is TGTGCCAGCAGCATTAGGGGGGGATCCGAGCAGTTCTTC.

This clone was picked up one time. The chain has TRBV6-5 and TRBJ2-2; TRBD2 is a possible D gene (5 bases). This CDR3 region has 13 residues. Germline values: CDR1 MNHEY, CDR2 SVGAGI. V lost 7 bases and J lost 6, with 12 bases in between. The CDR3 loop reads CASTTGKSGELFF. As DNA, the CDR3 is TGTGCCAGCACCACCGGGAAATCCGGGGAGCTGTTTTTT.